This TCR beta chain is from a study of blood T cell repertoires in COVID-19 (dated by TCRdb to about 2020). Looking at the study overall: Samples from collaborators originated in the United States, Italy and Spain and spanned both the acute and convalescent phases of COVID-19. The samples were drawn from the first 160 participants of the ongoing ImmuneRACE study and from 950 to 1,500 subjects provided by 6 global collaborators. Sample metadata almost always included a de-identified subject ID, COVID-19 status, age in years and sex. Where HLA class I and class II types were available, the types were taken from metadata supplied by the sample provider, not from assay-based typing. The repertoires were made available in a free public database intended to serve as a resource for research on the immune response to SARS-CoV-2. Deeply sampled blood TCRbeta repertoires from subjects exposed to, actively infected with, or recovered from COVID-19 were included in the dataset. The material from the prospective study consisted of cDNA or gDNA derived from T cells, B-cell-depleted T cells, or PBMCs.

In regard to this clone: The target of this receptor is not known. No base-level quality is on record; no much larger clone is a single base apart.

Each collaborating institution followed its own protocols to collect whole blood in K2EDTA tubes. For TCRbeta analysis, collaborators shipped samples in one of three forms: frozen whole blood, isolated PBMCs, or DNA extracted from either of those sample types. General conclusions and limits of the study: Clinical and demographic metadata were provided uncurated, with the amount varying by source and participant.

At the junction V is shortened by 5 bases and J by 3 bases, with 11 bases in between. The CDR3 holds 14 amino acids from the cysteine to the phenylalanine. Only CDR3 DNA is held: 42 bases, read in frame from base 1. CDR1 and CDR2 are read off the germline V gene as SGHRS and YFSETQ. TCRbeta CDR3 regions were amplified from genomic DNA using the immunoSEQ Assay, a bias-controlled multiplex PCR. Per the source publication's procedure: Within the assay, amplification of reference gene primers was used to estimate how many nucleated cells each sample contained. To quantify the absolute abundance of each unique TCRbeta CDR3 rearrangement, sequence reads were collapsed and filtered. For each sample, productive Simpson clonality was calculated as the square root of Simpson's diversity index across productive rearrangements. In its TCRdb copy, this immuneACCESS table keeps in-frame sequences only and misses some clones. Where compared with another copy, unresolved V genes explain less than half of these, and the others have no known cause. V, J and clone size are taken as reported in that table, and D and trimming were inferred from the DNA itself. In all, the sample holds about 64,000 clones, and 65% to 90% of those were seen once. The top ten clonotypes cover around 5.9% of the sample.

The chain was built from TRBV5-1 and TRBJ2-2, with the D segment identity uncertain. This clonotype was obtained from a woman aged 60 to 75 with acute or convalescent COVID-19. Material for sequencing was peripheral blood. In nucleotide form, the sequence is TGCGCCAGCAGGAGGCAAACCGACACCGGGGAGCTGTTTTTT. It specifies CASRRQTDTGELFF.